This T cell receptor beta chain was captured by sequencing in a study of blood T cell repertoires in COVID-19. Whole-study context: The cDNA or gDNA used as material had been derived from T cells, B-cell-depleted T cells, or PBMCs.

Assay used: immunoSEQ multiplex PCR; TCRdb lists only in-frame clones, some missing. The table has approximately 380,000 clones, roughly nine tenths seen once. This CDR3 spans 16 amino acids. Looked up from germline, CDR1 is MNHEY and CDR2 is SMNVEV (reference sequence). V was shortened by 6 bases and J by 5 bases, with 22 bases between the two germline ends. Participants had their cohort set by participant-reported clinical history. Someone with COVID-19 had been met by exposed participants within 2 weeks before study entry. This TCR was recovered from a woman aged 40 to 50 who had been exposed to COVID-19. Sequencing used PBMCs or T cells enriched from blood (not recorded which). This chain links TRBV27 with TRBJ1-2, with D possibly TRBD1 on 6 matching bases. The chain's CDR3 is CASSLTPRGRGYGYTF. DNA of the CDR3: TGTGCCAGCAGCCTTACCCCTCGAGGCAGGGGTTATGGCTACACCTTC.